These T cell receptor beta chains were read from a single sample in a study. TCRdb fed the RT-PCR reads into MiXCR, producing one record per CDR3 protein. The data show 550,000 to 750,000 distinct CDR3 sequences, approximately 15% seen once. The source material was memory CD4+ T cells from blood. These receptors all stem from a female donor in good health, serving as a healthy control. CDR3s include the opening cysteine and the closing phenylalanine or tryptophan. D genes are given only for firm matches. Size tells how often a clone was seen (once, few, many) or the class of an expanded clone, and some rows leave it out.

TRBV19	TRBD1	.	TRBJ1-5	CASSPPRGLNQPQHF	TGTGCCAGTAGTCCCCCCAGGGGGCTCAATCAGCCCCAGCATTTT
TRBV11-2	TRBD2	few	TRBJ2-1	CASSRTSGVSSYNEQFF	TGTGCCAGCAGCCGGACTAGCGGGGTGAGCTCCTACAATGAGCAGTTCTTC
TRBV5-1	TRBD1	many	TRBJ2-1	CASSPGTGTYNEQFF	TGCGCCAGCAGCCCCGGGACAGGCACCTACAATGAGCAGTTCTTC
TRBV9	TRBD1	.	TRBJ2-7	CASSETGIPGEQYF	TGTGCCAGCAGCGAGACAGGGATCCCCGGCGAGCAGTACTTC
TRBV7-2	.	few	TRBJ2-7	CASSLNPAYSYEQYF	TGTGCCAGCAGCTTAAATCCAGCGTACTCCTACGAGCAGTACTTC
TRBV6-9	.	.	TRBJ1-5	CASSYSAGEDQPQHF	TGTGCCAGCAGTTATTCAGCGGGGGAAGATCAGCCCCAGCATTTT
TRBV5-1	.	.	TRBJ2-2	CASSLELTTGELFF	TGCGCCAGCAGCTTGGAGCTCACCACCGGGGAGCTGTTTTTT
TRBV5-1	TRBD2	many	TRBJ2-3	CASSLEAGLGTQYF	TGCGCCAGCAGCTTGGAAGCGGGATTGGGTACGCAGTATTTT
TRBV6-5	.	many	TRBJ1-1	CASSYSLGQNTEAFF	TGTGCCAGCAGTTACTCGTTAGGACAGAATACTGAAGCTTTCTTT
TRBV6-6	.	once	TRBJ2-2	CASSSGLVGGNTGELFF	TGTGCCAGCAGTTCCGGGTTAGTAGGAGGAAACACCGGGGAGCTGTTTTTT
TRBV6-6	TRBD1	few	TRBJ1-2	CASRDRGPYGYTF	TGTGCCAGCAGAGACAGGGGGCCCTATGGCTACACCTTC
TRBV5-5	.	.	TRBJ2-7	CASSFGTARREQYF	TGTGCCAGCAGCTTTGGAACAGCTAGAAGGGAGCAGTACTTC
TRBV3-1	TRBD1	few	TRBJ1-4	CASSQRTGTEKLFF	TGTGCCAGCAGCCAAAGGACAGGGACGGAAAAACTGTTTTTT
TRBV7-6	.	few	TRBJ2-5	CASSRLVLGETQYF	TGTGCCAGCAGCCGGCTGGTCCTAGGGGAGACCCAGTACTTC
TRBV12-3/TRBV12-4	.	many	TRBJ2-4	CASSLTGTTNIQYF	TGTGCCAGCAGCTTAACCGGGACAACAAACATTCAGTACTTC
TRBV18	.	few	TRBJ2-7	CASSPVRQGNYEQYF	TGTGCCAGCTCACCAGTTAGGCAGGGAAACTACGAGCAGTACTTC
TRBV7-9	TRBD2	few	TRBJ2-1	CASTERGGQGEQFF	TGTGCCAGCACCGAGCGGGGGGGTCAGGGTGAGCAGTTCTTC
TRBV7-9	.	.	TRBJ2-5	CASTTYGVETQYF	TGTGCCAGCACCACGTACGGTGTTGAGACCCAGTACTTC
TRBV20-1	TRBD1	many	TRBJ2-2	CSASQGAGGSGELFF	TGCAGTGCTTCCCAGGGGGCTGGGGGGTCCGGGGAGCTGTTTTTT
TRBV5-6	.	few	TRBJ1-2	CASSLWTDDYGYTF	TGTGCCAGCAGCTTGTGGACAGACGACTATGGCTACACCTTC
TRBV3-1	.	many	TRBJ1-1	CASSQLSEAFF	TGTGCCAGCAGCCAATTGAGTGAAGCTTTCTTT
TRBV30	TRBD1	.	TRBJ2-2	CAWNSRQGSKGGELFF	TGTGCCTGGAACTCAAGACAGGGGAGTAAGGGCGGGGAGCTGTTTTTT
TRBV5-1	TRBD1	many	TRBJ2-7	CASSPGQGGGEQYF	TGCGCCAGCAGCCCGGGACAGGGTGGGGGCGAGCAGTACTTC